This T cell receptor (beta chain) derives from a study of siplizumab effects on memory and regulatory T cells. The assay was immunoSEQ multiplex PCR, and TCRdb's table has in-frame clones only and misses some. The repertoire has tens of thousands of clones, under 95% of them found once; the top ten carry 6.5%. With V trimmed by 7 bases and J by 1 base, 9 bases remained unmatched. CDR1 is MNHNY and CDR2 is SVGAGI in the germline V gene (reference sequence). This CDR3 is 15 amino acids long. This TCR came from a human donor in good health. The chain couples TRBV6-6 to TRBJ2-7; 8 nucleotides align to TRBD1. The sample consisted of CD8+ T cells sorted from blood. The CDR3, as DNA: TGTGCCAGCACCCCCGGACAGGGTAGGTCCTACGAGCAGTACTTC. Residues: CASTPGQGRSYEQYF.